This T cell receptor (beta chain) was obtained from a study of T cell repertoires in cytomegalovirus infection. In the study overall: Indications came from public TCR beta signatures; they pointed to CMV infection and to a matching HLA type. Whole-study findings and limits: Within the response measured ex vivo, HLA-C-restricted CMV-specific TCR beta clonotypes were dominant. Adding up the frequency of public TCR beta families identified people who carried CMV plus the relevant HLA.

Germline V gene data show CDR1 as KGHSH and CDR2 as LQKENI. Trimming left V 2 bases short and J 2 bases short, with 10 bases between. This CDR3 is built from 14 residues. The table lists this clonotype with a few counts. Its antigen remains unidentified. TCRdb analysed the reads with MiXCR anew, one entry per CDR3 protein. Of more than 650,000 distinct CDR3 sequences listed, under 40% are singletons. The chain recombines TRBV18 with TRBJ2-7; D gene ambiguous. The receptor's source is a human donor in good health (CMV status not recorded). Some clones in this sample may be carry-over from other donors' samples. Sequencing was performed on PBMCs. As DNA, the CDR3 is TGTGCCAGCTCACCAATGGTCCAGACCTACGAGCAGTACTTC. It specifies CASSPMVQTYEQYF.